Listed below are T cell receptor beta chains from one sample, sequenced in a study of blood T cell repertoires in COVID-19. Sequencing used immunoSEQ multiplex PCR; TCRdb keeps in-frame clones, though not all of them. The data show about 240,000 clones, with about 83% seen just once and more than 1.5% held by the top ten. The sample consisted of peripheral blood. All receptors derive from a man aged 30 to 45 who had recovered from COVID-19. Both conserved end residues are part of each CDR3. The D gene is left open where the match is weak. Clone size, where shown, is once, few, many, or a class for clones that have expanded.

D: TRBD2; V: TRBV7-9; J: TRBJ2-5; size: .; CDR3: CASSPWGGQETQYF; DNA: TGTGCCAGCAGCCCGTGGGGGGGGCAAGAGACCCAGTACTTC
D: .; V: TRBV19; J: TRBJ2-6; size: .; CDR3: CASSFVRGSGANVLTF; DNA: TGTGCCAGTAGTTTTGTAAGAGGGTCTGGGGCCAACGTCCTGACTTTC
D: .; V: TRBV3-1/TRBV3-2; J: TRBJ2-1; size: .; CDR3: CASSPPGAQAYNEQFF; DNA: TGTGCCAGCAGCCCGCCTGGGGCCCAAGCCTACAATGAGCAGTTCTTC
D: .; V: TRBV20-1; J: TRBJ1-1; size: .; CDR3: CSYRQNTEAFF; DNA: TGCAGTTACAGACAGAACACTGAAGCTTTCTTT
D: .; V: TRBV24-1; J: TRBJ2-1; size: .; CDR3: CATSDHSSGYNEQFF; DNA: TGTGCCACCAGTGATCACTCCTCCGGGTACAATGAGCAGTTCTTC
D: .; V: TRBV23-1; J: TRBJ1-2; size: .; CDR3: CASSQSVPGVDGYTF; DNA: TGCGCCAGCAGTCAATCGGTGCCGGGGGTAGATGGCTACACCTTC
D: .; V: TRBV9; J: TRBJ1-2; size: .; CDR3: CASSPRETSGQGYTF; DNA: TGTGCCAGCAGCCCCCGAGAGACATCAGGCCAAGGCTACACCTTC
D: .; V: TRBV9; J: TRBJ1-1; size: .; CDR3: CASSPHTGMNTEAFF; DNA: TGTGCCAGCAGCCCCCATACAGGCATGAACACTGAAGCTTTCTTT
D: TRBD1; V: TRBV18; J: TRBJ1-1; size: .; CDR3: CASSPRTDREGTEAFF; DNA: TGTGCCAGCTCACCACGAACGGACAGGGAGGGCACTGAAGCTTTCTTT
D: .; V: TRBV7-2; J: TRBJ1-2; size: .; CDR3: CASSLNREWGYTF; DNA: TGTGCCAGCAGTCTGAACCGGGAATGGGGCTACACCTTC
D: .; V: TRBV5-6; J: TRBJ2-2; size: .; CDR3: CASSFQNTGELFF; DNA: TGTGCCAGCAGCTTTCAGAACACCGGGGAGCTGTTTTTT
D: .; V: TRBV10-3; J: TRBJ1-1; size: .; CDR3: CAINDWERSKNTEAFF; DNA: TGTGCCATCAACGATTGGGAGAGGAGCAAGAACACTGAAGCTTTCTTT
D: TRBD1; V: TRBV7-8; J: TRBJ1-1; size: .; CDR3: CASSLMGQMNTEAFF; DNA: TGTGCCAGCAGCTTAATGGGACAGATGAACACTGAAGCTTTCTTT
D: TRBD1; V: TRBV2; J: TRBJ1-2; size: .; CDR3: CASPDRVGVSGYTF; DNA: TGTGCCAGCCCGGACAGGGTGGGAGTGAGTGGCTACACCTTC
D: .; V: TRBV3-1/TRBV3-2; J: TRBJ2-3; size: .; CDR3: CASSHPNPLRSSTDTQYF; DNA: TGTGCCAGCAGCCATCCCAACCCCCTTAGGAGTAGCACAGATACGCAGTATTTT
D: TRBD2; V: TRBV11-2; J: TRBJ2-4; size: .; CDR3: CASSLVRAGGAKNIQYF; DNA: TGTGCCAGCAGCTTAGTTCGAGCGGGAGGAGCCAAAAACATTCAGTACTTC
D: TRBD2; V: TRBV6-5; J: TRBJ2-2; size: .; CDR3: CASRISGGNTGELFF; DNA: TGTGCCAGCAGGATTAGCGGGGGGAACACCGGGGAGCTGTTTTTT
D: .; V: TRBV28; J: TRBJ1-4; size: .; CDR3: CASSHVEVGRRGKLFF; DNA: TGTGCCAGCAGCCATGTCGAAGTAGGGAGAAGAGGGAAACTGTTTTTT
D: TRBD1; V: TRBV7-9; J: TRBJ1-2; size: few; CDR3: CASSGGTGYDGYTF; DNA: TGTGCCAGCAGCGGCGGGACAGGATACGATGGCTACACCTTC
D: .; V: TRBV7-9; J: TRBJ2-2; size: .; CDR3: CASSLDKRVYTGELFF; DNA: TGTGCCAGCAGCTTAGATAAGCGGGTATACACCGGGGAGCTGTTTTTT
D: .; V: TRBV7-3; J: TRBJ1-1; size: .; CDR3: CASSPREGGEAFF; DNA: TGTGCCAGCAGCCCCCGGGAGGGTGGTGAAGCTTTCTTT
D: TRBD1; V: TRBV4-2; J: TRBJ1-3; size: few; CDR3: CASSHPDRDRNTIYF; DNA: TGTGCCAGCAGCCACCCGGACAGGGATAGAAACACCATATATTTT
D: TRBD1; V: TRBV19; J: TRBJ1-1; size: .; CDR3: CATGQGAATEAFF; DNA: TGTGCCACGGGACAGGGAGCTGCGACTGAAGCTTTCTTT
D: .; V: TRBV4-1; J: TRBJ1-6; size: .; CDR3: CASSQVNSNSPLHF; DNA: TGCGCCAGCAGCCAAGTTAACAGCAATTCACCCCTCCACTTT
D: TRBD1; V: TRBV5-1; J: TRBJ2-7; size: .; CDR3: CASSLATGGYEQYF; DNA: TGCGCCAGCAGCTTGGCCACAGGGGGCTACGAGCAGTACTTC
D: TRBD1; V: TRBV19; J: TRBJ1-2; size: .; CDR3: CASSRQGRVPLGYGYTF; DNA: TGTGCCAGTAGCCGACAGGGGAGGGTGCCTTTAGGGTATGGCTACACCTTC
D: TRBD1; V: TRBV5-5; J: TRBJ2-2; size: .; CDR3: CASSWTGTGASGELFF; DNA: TGTGCCAGCAGCTGGACCGGGACAGGGGCGTCCGGGGAGCTGTTTTTT
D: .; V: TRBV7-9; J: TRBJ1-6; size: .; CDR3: CASSLEGGGSNSPLHF; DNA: TGTGCCAGCAGCTTAGAGGGCGGGGGCAGTAATTCACCCCTCCACTTT
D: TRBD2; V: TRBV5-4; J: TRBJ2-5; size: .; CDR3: CASSSGGLAGGGETQYF; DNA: TGTGCCAGCAGCTCGGGTGGACTAGCGGGGGGAGGAGAGACCCAGTACTTC
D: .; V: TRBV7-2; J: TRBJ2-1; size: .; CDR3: CASSLQGSEYNEQFF; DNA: TGTGCCAGCAGCCTGCAGGGGTCGGAATACAATGAGCAGTTCTTC
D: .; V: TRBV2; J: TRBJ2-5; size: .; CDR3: CASSAWEQETQYF; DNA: TGTGCCAGCAGTGCTTGGGAGCAAGAGACCCAGTACTTC
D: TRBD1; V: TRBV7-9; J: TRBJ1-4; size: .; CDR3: CASSRTGFGEKLFF; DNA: TGTGCCAGCAGCAGGACAGGTTTCGGTGAAAAACTGTTTTTT
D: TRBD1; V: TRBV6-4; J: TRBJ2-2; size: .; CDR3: CASRQGGNTGELFF; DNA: TGTGCCAGCAGACAGGGGGGAAACACCGGGGAGCTGTTTTTT
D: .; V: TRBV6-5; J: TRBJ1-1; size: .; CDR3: CASRNRAILNTEAFF; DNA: TGTGCCAGCAGGAACAGGGCCATACTGAACACTGAAGCTTTCTTT
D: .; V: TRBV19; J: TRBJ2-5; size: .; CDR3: CASSPPLLDGVGQETQYF; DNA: TGTGCCAGTAGCCCACCCCTTTTGGACGGGGTGGGGCAAGAGACCCAGTACTTC